This TCR beta chain originates from a study of CD8+ T cells in alopecia areata. Study-level points and caveats: Especially in alopecia totalis/universalis, lesional scalp showed greater clonality than normal scalp did. Scalp sequencing also captures normal skin's resident alphabeta T cells.

Trimming pared 5 bases from V and 0 bases from J, leaving 14 bases between. This CDR3 is 15 amino acids long. CDR1 SGDLS and CDR2 YYNGEE come from the germline V gene. The authors extracted RNA and reverse transcribed it into cDNA as the sequencing template. Clones were sequenced by immunoSEQ multiplex PCR, and TCRdb holds only the in-frame ones, with some missing. The sample has some 200,000 clones; 56% are singletons. With respect to this clone: Its specificity is unknown.

The source is a human donor in good health. The chain employs TRBV9 and TRBJ1-1, with D hard to call. The sequenced sample was CD8+ T cells sorted from blood. This CDR3 is CASSGDKLMNTEAFF. The DNA for the CDR3 is TGTGCCAGCAGTGGGGATAAGTTGATGAACACTGAAGCTTTCTTT.